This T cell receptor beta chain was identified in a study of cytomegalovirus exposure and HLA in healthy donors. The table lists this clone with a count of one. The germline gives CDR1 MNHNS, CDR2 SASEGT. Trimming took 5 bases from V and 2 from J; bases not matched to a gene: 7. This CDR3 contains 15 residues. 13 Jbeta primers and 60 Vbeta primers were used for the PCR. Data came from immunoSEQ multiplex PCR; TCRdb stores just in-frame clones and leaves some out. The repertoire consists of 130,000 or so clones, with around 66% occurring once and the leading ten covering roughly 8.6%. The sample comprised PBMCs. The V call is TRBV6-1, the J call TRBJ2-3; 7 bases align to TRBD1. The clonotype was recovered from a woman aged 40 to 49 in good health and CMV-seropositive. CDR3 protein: CASSSRDRLTDTQYF. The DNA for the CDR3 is TGTGCCAGCAGTTCTCGGGACAGACTCACAGATACGCAGTATTTT.